This T cell receptor (beta chain) comes out of a study of blood T cell repertoires in COVID-19. The CDR3 is 12 residues long. Germline V gene data show CDR1 as MNHEY and CDR2 as SVGAGI. Between the trimmed V and J ends, which lost 5 bases and 8 bases, there was a span of 12 bases. This table comes from immunoSEQ multiplex PCR, and its TCRdb copy is limited to in-frame clones, with some not included. The sample contains roughly 130,000 clones, roughly 83% of which appear only once. The sequence derives from a woman in her 30s who had recovered from COVID-19. The source material was peripheral blood. The V gene is TRBV6-5, the J gene TRBJ1-1, with D tentatively TRBD1 (5 bases). The DNA for the CDR3 is TGTGCCAGCAGTCAGTACGGGGGGGAAGCTTTCTTT. It yields the protein CASSQYGGEAFF.